This record looks at one T cell receptor beta chain sequence and its context. At one boundary the junction diverges from the germline segment, which might be a read error. The CDR3 runs to 15 residues. Germline lookup yields CDR1 SSHAT and CDR2 FNYEAQ (reference sequence). This sample is part of a study of blood T cell repertoires in COVID-19. The overall study: Nucleic acid was either cDNA or gDNA, and it came from T cells, B-cell-depleted T cells, or PBMCs.

In the original analysis: Counts of nucleated cells, estimated from reference gene primer amplification, were obtained. The repertoire was sequenced with immunoSEQ multiplex PCR; TCRdb's copy has only in-frame clones and lacks some. V and J calls and clone size are as listed in that table; D and trimming were resolved from the DNA. This sample has approximately 450,000 clones, with approximately 90% found just once. Sequenced sample: PBMCs or T cells enriched from blood (not recorded which). The V call is TRBV7-7, the J call TRBJ1-5; the match to TRBD1 covers 7 bases. The receptor's source is a woman aged 18-30 years with acute COVID-19. The DNA for the CDR3 is TGTGCTAGCACCAACACACAGGGGAACAATCAGCCCCAGCATTTT. Translation gives CASTNTQGNNQPQHF.